These 28 T cell receptor beta chains share one sample of origin, sequenced in a study of blood T cells in healthy people across ages. It was with a sample-barcoded 5' primer and a J-beta primer mix that a second PCR of about 6 to 11 cycles was run. TCRdb recomputed calls from the 5' RACE reads with MiXCR, one row per CDR3 protein. The sample lists over 1,200,000 distinct CDR3 sequences; 59% were seen once. Source material: blood. Receptors were obtained from a man between 18 and 29 years old in good health.

The chain employs TRBV12-3 or TRBV12-4 and TRBJ2-2; no reliable D call. This CDR3 contains 14 residues. V lost 7 bases to trimming and J lost 3 bases, with 12 bases between them. The CDR3 is CASIPPSYTGELFF. DNA for the CDR3: TGTGCCAGCATCCCCCCCTCTTACACCGGGGAGCTGTTTTTT.

The V and J genes are TRBV5-4 and TRBJ2-3; the match to TRBD2 covers 8 bases. After removal of 2 bases from V and 6 bases from J, the junction contained 5 bases not matched to a gene. The CDR3 loop spans 14 amino acids. The V gene's germline CDR1 is SGHNT and CDR2 YYREEE (reference sequence). CDR3 protein: CASSFSGKSDTQYF. The CDR3 nucleotides are TGTGCCAGCAGCTTTAGCGGGAAATCCGATACGCAGTATTTT. The variable domain in full, completed from reference TRBV5-4 and TRBJ2-3, reads ETGVTQSPTHLIKTRGQQVTLRCSSQSGHNTVSWYQQALGQGPQFIFQYYREEENGRGNFPPRFSGLQFPNYSSELNVNALELDDSALYLCASSFSGKSDTQYFGPGTRLTVL.

This clonotype turned up a few times. The chain uses TRBV20-1 and TRBJ2-1; D gene unclear. From germline, CDR1 is DFQATT and CDR2 SNEGSKA (reference sequence). V lost 6 bases and J lost 9, with 15 bases in between. This CDR3 is 12 amino acids long. CDR3 amino acids: CSAIYSRGEQFF. The CDR3 DNA reads TGCAGTGCCATCTACTCGCGTGGTGAGCAGTTCTTC.

The chain uses TRBV24-1 and TRBJ1-2, with TRBD1 identical over 8 bases. From germline, CDR1 is KGHDR and CDR2 SFDVKD. This CDR3 has 12 amino acids. The V and J ends lost 4 bases and 8 bases, in that order; junction bases with no gene match: 2. The CDR3 sequence: CATSEDRGGYTF. The CDR3 nucleotides are TGTGCCACCAGTGAAGACAGGGGAGGCTACACCTTC.

V is TRBV27 and J is TRBJ1-2, with D possibly matching TRBD1 (5 bases). This CDR3 spans 15 amino acids. Germline values: CDR1 MNHEY, CDR2 SMNVEV (reference sequence). Trimming stripped 3 bases from V and 1 base from J, with 12 bases between. CDR3 bases: TGTGCCAGCAGTTTGGGGGGTCTGGTTAACTATGGCTACACCTTC. This encodes CASSLGGLVNYGYTF.

The V call is TRBV20-1, the J call TRBJ2-7, with 8 bases lining up with TRBD2. V shed 3 bases, J shed 0 bases, and the junction held 10 bases outside the gene matches. The V gene's germline CDR1 is DFQATT and CDR2 SNEGSKA (reference sequence). This CDR3 region has 16 residues. Here the CDR3 DNA reads TGCAGTGCTAGTCCTACAGTAGCGGGGAGCTCCTACGAGCAGTACTTC. It encodes CSASPTVAGSSYEQYF.

This rearrangement joins TRBV21-1 to TRBJ2-7; the table's TRBD1 call for D was not verified on the DNA. TRBV21-1 has pseudogene status. This CDR3 has 14 amino acids. The DNA of the CDR3 is TGTGCCAGCAGCCTGGGGGACAAATCCTACGAGCAGTACTTC. Translation: CASSLGDKSYEQYF.

This chain connects TRBV29-1 to TRBJ2-7; D possibly corresponds to TRBD1 (6 bases). The CDR3 loop spans 12 amino acids. The ends were cut back, 6 bases at V and 2 bases at J, with 11 bases in the middle. From germline, CDR1 is SQVTM and CDR2 ANQGSEA. This CDR3 is CSVGHSTYEQYF. The CDR3 DNA follows: TGCAGCGTGGGACACTCAACCTACGAGCAGTACTTC.

The chain has TRBV10-1 and TRBJ2-1; unclear D gene. V gave up 4 bases and J gave up 9 bases, with 13 bases separating them. CDR1 and CDR2 from the germline V gene are WNHNN and SYGVQD (reference sequence). The CDR3 is made up of 13 amino acids. CDR3 region: CASSVVLDSEQFF. The CDR3 nucleotides read TGCGCCAGCAGTGTCGTGTTGGATTCTGAGCAGTTCTTC.

J is TRBJ1-1 and V is TRBV29-1, with no clear D. Germline CDR1 SQVTM, CDR2 ANQGSEA. The CDR3 spans 11 residues. The V gene lost 7 bases and the J gene lost 1 base, with 7 bases spanning the gap. The DNA for the CDR3 is TGCAGCGCTCTAAAGAACACTGAAGCTTTCTTT. As protein: CSALKNTEAFF.

The chain couples TRBV2 to TRBJ2-1; D is possibly TRBD1 (6 bases). Trimming removed 4 bases at V and 9 bases at J, with 22 bases between. The CDR3 consists of 16 residues. Germline V lookup: CDR1 SNHLY, CDR2 FYNNEI. CDR3 protein: CASSVGRTAASGEQFF. CDR3 DNA: TGTGCCAGCAGTGTTGGAAGGACAGCCGCCTCCGGTGAGCAGTTCTTC.

This sequence joins TRBV7-2 and TRBJ2-1; TRBD2 matches at 9 bases. The assigned J gene may be wrong: the sequence end matches TRBJ2-7 better. There are 16 residues in the CDR3. Germline-derived CDR1 and CDR2 are SGHTA and FQGNSA. The DNA of the CDR3 is TGTGCCAGCAGCACCCTAGCGGGGAGCTCCTACAATGAGCAGTACTTC. This codes for CASSTLAGSSYNEQYF.

This chain links TRBV5-1 with TRBJ2-6; D may correspond to TRBD1 or TRBD2 (5 bases each). V shed 0 bases and J shed 3 bases, with 10 bases lying between them. The CDR3 spans 16 residues. Germline V lookup: CDR1 SGHRS, CDR2 YFSETQ. DNA for the CDR3: TGCGCCAGCAGCTTGGGTACAGGAGGTGGGGCCAACGTCCTGACTTTC. This codes for CASSLGTGGGANVLTF.

V and J are TRBV5-1 and TRBJ2-1; TRBD2 agrees at 7 bases. CDR3 length: 15 residues. Losses at the gene ends were 4 bases for V and 5 bases for J; bases not matched to a gene: 9. Germline CDR1 reads SGHRS; CDR2 reads YFSETQ. The CDR3 protein is CASSNTAGVHNEQFF. In nucleotides, the CDR3 is TGCGCCAGCAGCAATACCGCGGGGGTACACAATGAGCAGTTCTTC.

The chain is built from TRBV5-1 and TRBJ2-4; TRBD1 is a possible D gene (6 bases). The CDR3 runs 15 residues. Germline-derived CDR1 and CDR2 are SGHRS and YFSETQ. The V and J ends lost 1 base and 6 bases respectively, with 14 bases between them. The CDR3 DNA is TGCGCCAGCAGCTTGATGGCAGGGGTGGCAAACATTCAGTACTTC. Translation gives CASSLMAGVANIQYF.

V usage is TRBV24-1 and J usage is TRBJ2-3; D call uncertain. The germline CDR1 and CDR2 sequences are KGHDR and SFDVKD. Deletions cut 5 bases from V and 2 bases from J, with 10 bases between. The CDR3 runs 14 residues. The CDR3 nucleotides are TGTGCCACCAGTGGACCGTTGGTCACAGATACGCAGTATTTT. Translation: CATSGPLVTDTQYF.

This clonotype was counted between two and nine times. The V and J genes are TRBV24-1 and TRBJ2-1; D is perhaps TRBD2 (5 bases). The germline CDR1 and CDR2 sequences are KGHDR and SFDVKD. The CDR3 is 14 residues long. Trimming pared 2 bases from V and 7 bases from J, leaving 11 bases between. The CDR3 reads CATSDSGLGNEQFF. Here the CDR3 DNA reads TGTGCCACCAGTGATTCAGGACTGGGGAATGAGCAGTTCTTC.

The sample holds a few counts of this clonotype. The chain is built from TRBV20-1 and TRBJ2-5; 12 positions match TRBD1. Germline V lookup: CDR1 DFQATT, CDR2 SNEGSKA (reference sequence). The CDR3 is made up of 16 amino acids. The V gene end was trimmed by 3 bases and the J gene end by 5 bases; junction bases not matched to a gene: 10. DNA of the CDR3: TGCAGTGCTAGCCCTCCGGGACAGGGGGCGAGGGAGACCCAGTACTTC. This sequence encodes CSASPPGQGARETQYF.

Only a few counts were recorded for this clonotype. This chain connects TRBV4-3 to TRBJ2-1, with a tentative D call TRBD2 (5 bases). Trimming took off 1 base at V and 4 bases at J, with 14 bases between the two ends. The CDR3 is made up of 16 amino acids. Germline CDR1 LGHNA, CDR2 YSLEER. The CDR3 region has the DNA TGCGCCAGCAGCCAAGTGACCCCGACTAATTACAATGAGCAGTTCTTC. It specifies CASSQVTPTNYNEQFF.

The chain is built from TRBV20-1 and TRBJ2-1; D may be TRBD2 (6 bases). V was clipped by 3 bases and J by 7 bases, with 16 bases between them. The CDR3 length is 14 residues. Germline values: CDR1 DFQATT, CDR2 SNEGSKA (reference sequence). CDR3 amino acids: CSASLGGSWNEQFF. DNA for the CDR3: TGCAGTGCTAGTCTGGGGGGTTCTTGGAATGAGCAGTTCTTC.

This clonotype showed up just a few times. The gene calls are TRBV20-1 and TRBJ2-7; 8 bases match TRBD2. Trimming took 4 bases from V and 1 from J; bases not matched to a gene: 9. Germline loops: CDR1 DFQATT, CDR2 SNEGSKA (reference sequence). The CDR3 contains 15 residues. CDR3 residues: CSAIDPGLVSYEQYF. CDR3 nucleotide sequence: TGCAGTGCTATAGACCCGGGACTAGTTTCCTACGAGCAGTACTTC.

This clonotype has just a few counts. The V call is TRBV29-1, the J call TRBJ2-4; D is uncertain. CDR3 length: 13 amino acids. CDR1 and CDR2 (germline): SQVTM, ANQGSEA. V lost 1 base and J lost 7, with 11 bases in between. The CDR3 sequence: CSVEVSNGNIQYF. In DNA, the CDR3 is TGCAGCGTTGAAGTTTCGAATGGGAACATTCAGTACTTC. The entire variable domain, with the rest obtained from reference TRBV29-1 and TRBJ2-4, is as follows: SAVISQKPSRDICQRGTSLTIQCQVDSQVTMMFWYRQQPGQSLTLIATANQGSEATYESGFVIDKFPISRPNLTFSTLTVSNMSPEDSSIYLCSVEVSNGNIQYFGAGTRLSVL.

This clonotype was picked up a small number of times. V and J are TRBV28 and TRBJ2-7; D is possibly TRBD1 (5 bases). The DNA end is a closer match to TRBJ2-4, so the J assignment may be wrong. This CDR3 comprises 12 residues. CDR1 is MDHEN, CDR2 SYDVKM, per germline. The CDR3 nucleotides read TGTGCCAGCAGTTTCGACAGAAACATTCAGTACTTC. Protein product: CASSFDRNIQYF.

The chain uses TRBV12-3 or TRBV12-4 and TRBJ1-1; D gene ambiguous. V dropped 3 bases and J dropped 6 bases, with 14 bases sitting between them. This CDR3 is built from 14 residues. CDR3 nucleotides: TGTGCCAGCAGTTTGGAAACCAGAGTGTCTGAAGCTTTCTTT. As protein: CASSLETRVSEAFF.

The chain couples TRBV11-2 to TRBJ2-3, with 8 bases identical to TRBD1. CDR1 and CDR2 (germline): SGHAT, FQNNGV. The CDR3 consists of 15 residues. With V trimmed by 6 bases and J by 5 bases, 10 bases remained unmatched. The CDR3 DNA reads TGTGCCAGCAGACGCCCAGGGGGCGAAGGAGATACGCAGTATTTT. It is translated as CASRRPGGEGDTQYF.

This chain links TRBV6-5 with TRBJ1-1; 10 nucleotides agree with TRBD1. Germline-derived CDR1 and CDR2 are MNHEY and SVGAGI. This CDR3 has 15 amino acids. V shed 5 bases and J 5 bases; nucleotides not matched to a gene: 8. CDR3 bases: TGTGCCAGCAGTGACCCCGGGACAGGGGCTACTGAAGCTTTCTTT. Amino acids: CASSDPGTGATEAFF.

The chain joins TRBV25-1 to TRBJ2-1; 7 bases align to TRBD2. This CDR3 is 14 amino acids long. CDR1 and CDR2 from the germline V gene are MGHDK and SYGVNS. The junction had 3 bases not matched to a gene; V was cut back by 3 bases and J by 4 bases. The chain's CDR3 is CASSDRAGYNEQFF. CDR3 DNA sequence: TGTGCCAGCAGTGATCGAGCGGGATACAATGAGCAGTTCTTC.

The rearrangement uses TRBV10-3 and TRBJ2-5, with 11 nucleotides matching TRBD1. After removal of 10 bases from V and 5 bases from J, the junction contained 6 bases not matched to a gene. The germline CDR1 and CDR2 sequences are ENHRY and SYGVKD. This CDR3 is 13 amino acids long. CDR3 loop: CANGQGAGETQYF. The CDR3 nucleotides are TGTGCCAACGGACAGGGGGCCGGTGAGACCCAGTACTTC.